These 28 T cell receptor beta chains were all obtained from the same sample, sequenced in a study of OX40 agonist ivuxolimab in advanced cancers. This table comes from immunoSEQ multiplex PCR, and its TCRdb copy is limited to in-frame clones, with some not included. This table has around 18,000 clones, 55% to 75% appearing once. The sample consisted of CD4+ or CD8+ T cells sorted from blood, taken in a trial of the OX40 agonist ivuxolimab. The receptors stem from an adult with an advanced solid tumor such as melanoma, head and neck, liver or kidney cancer.

The V and J genes are TRBV4-1 and TRBJ1-1; perhaps TRBD1 as D (5 bases). The germline V gene encodes CDR1 MGHRA and CDR2 YSYEKL. Trimming took 1 base from V and 4 from J, leaving 13 bases between them. CDR3 size: 15 residues. The CDR3 here is CASSQGPGTGTEAFF. CDR3 in DNA: TGCGCCAGCAGCCAAGGCCCAGGGACTGGCACTGAAGCTTTCTTT.

The V call is TRBV5-1, the J call TRBJ1-2; 8 nucleotides line up with TRBD1. This CDR3 region has 16 residues. CDR1 is SGHRS, CDR2 YFSETQ, per germline. The trim removed 0 bases at V and 6 bases at J, leaving 10 bases unmatched. This CDR3 is CASSLGGGTGGDGYTF. The CDR3 region has the DNA TGCGCCAGCAGCTTGGGGGGCGGAACAGGGGGGGATGGCTACACCTTC.

The chain is built from TRBV5-4 and TRBJ1-2; maybe TRBD1 (6 bases). CDR3 length: 13 residues. The V end lost 3 bases, the J end lost 4 bases, and 10 bases lay between the germline ends. Germline V gives CDR1 SGHNT, CDR2 YYREEE (reference sequence). The CDR3 protein is CASSYREGYGYTF. Here the CDR3 DNA reads TGTGCCAGCAGCTACAGGGAGGGCTATGGCTACACCTTC.

This chain links TRBV5-1 with TRBJ2-2; D call uncertain. The V gene lost 1 base and the J gene lost 0 bases, with 10 bases spanning the gap. This CDR3 spans 16 amino acids. Germline loops: CDR1 SGHRS, CDR2 YFSETQ. The chain's CDR3 is CASSLHGFANTGELFF. Written as DNA, the CDR3 is TGCGCCAGCAGCTTGCACGGTTTCGCGAACACCGGGGAGCTGTTTTTT.

The rearrangement uses TRBV5-6 and TRBJ2-1, with unresolved D. CDR3 size: 17 residues. The V end lost 2 bases, the J end lost 6 bases, and 21 bases lay between the germline ends. Germline CDR1 SGHDT, CDR2 YYEEEE. The chain's CDR3 is CASSLAGGWGLSNEQFF. The CDR3 coding sequence is TGTGCCAGCAGCTTAGCCGGTGGTTGGGGATTGAGCAATGAGCAGTTCTTC.

As for this clone: In the same sample, other DNA sequences code for this CDR3. The chain is built from TRBV9 and TRBJ2-7; D gene unclear. Germline lookup yields CDR1 SGDLS and CDR2 YYNGEE. Between the trimmed V and J ends, which lost 4 bases and 2 bases, there was a span of 13 bases. The CDR3 is made up of 14 amino acids. This CDR3 reads CASSQGWDPYEQYF. The DNA for the CDR3 is TGTGCCAGCAGCCAAGGATGGGATCCCTACGAGCAGTACTTC.

The J gene is TRBJ1-1, the V gene TRBV9; TRBD1 is a possible D gene (6 bases). V was clipped by 3 bases and J by 2 bases, with 11 bases between them. The CDR3 runs to 14 residues. From germline, CDR1 is SGDLS and CDR2 YYNGEE. CDR3 loop: CASSATGSNTEAFF. For the CDR3, the DNA is TGTGCCAGCAGCGCGACAGGCTCCAACACTGAAGCTTTCTTT. The full variable domain, with the rest looked up from reference TRBV9 and TRBJ1-1, is DSGVTQTPKHLITATGQRVTLRCSPRSGDLSVYWYQQSLDQGLQFLIQYYNGEERAKGNILERFSAQQFPDLHSELNLSSLELGDSALYFCASSATGSNTEAFFGQGTRLTVV.

The rearrangement joins TRBV7-3 to TRBJ2-2; 11 nucleotides match TRBD1. From germline, CDR1 is SGHTA and CDR2 FQGTGA. The CDR3 has 16 amino acids. Unmatched junction bases numbered 9, after V lost 6 bases and J lost 6 bases. The CDR3 reads CASRSLDRGLAGELFF. CDR3 nucleotides: TGTGCCAGCAGGTCCTTGGACAGGGGGCTGGCCGGGGAGCTGTTTTTT.

V and J are TRBV5-4 and TRBJ2-7, with 12 bases identical to TRBD1. V was clipped by 3 bases and J by 7 bases; unmatched bases: 8. Germline CDR1 SGHNT, CDR2 YYREEE (reference sequence). CDR3 length: 15 amino acids. This CDR3 is CASSSSGQGAREQYF. The CDR3 nucleotides are TGTGCCAGCAGCTCCTCGGGACAGGGGGCGAGGGAGCAGTACTTC.

V is TRBV2 and J is TRBJ1-2; 7 bases agree with TRBD1. This CDR3 contains 14 residues. The germline gives CDR1 SNHLY, CDR2 FYNNEI. V shed 3 bases and J 4 bases; nucleotides not matched to a gene: 5. CDR3: CASSEGRGVYGYTF. The CDR3 DNA follows: TGTGCCAGCAGTGAGGGCAGGGGGGTCTATGGCTACACCTTC. Full variable domain (missing parts from reference TRBV2 and TRBJ1-2): EPEVTQTPSHQVTQMGQEVILRCVPISNHLYFYWYRQILGQKVEFLVSFYNNEISEKSEIFDDQFSVERPDGSNFTLKIRSTKLEDSAMYFCASSEGRGVYGYTFGSGTRLTVV.

This clone ranks as medium-sized (0.01 to 0.1%). The chain carries TRBV19 and TRBJ1-2; unclear D gene. The CDR3 totals 15 residues. CDR1 and CDR2 (germline): LNHDA, SQIVND (reference sequence). V lost 0 bases to trimming and J lost 3 bases, with 11 bases between them. The CDR3 DNA reads as TGTGCCAGTAGTATAGACGCGGGCTCGGACTATGGCTACACCTTC. This sequence encodes CASSIDAGSDYGYTF.

V and J are TRBV4-3 and TRBJ2-6, with D uncertain. This CDR3 is 15 amino acids long. V lost 0 bases to trimming and J lost 2 bases, with 5 bases between them. The V gene's germline CDR1 is LGHNA and CDR2 YSLEER. CDR3 protein: CASSQEATGANVLTF. In DNA, the CDR3 is TGCGCCAGCAGCCAAGAAGCCACTGGGGCCAACGTCCTGACTTTC.

The V call is TRBV18, the J call TRBJ1-5; maybe TRBD1 (6 bases). The CDR3 contains 14 residues. With 3 bases removed from V and 5 bases from J, the gap between germline ends came to 11 bases. Germline CDR1 reads KGHSH; CDR2 reads LQKENI. CDR3 amino acids: CASSPTRGYQPQHF. CDR3 sequence (DNA): TGTGCCAGCTCACCGACCAGGGGCTATCAGCCCCAGCATTTT. The whole variable domain, filled in from reference TRBV18 and TRBJ1-5, reads NAGVMQNPRHLVRRRGQEARLRCSPMKGHSHVYWYRQLPEEGLKFMVYLQKENIIDESGMPKERFSAEFPKEGPSILRIQQVVRGDSAAYFCASSPTRGYQPQHFGDGTRLSIL.

The chain combines TRBV11-2 with TRBJ1-2; 11 nucleotides align to TRBD1. The CDR3 is 13 amino acids. Trimming removed 5 bases from V and 8 bases from J; junction bases left unmatched: 4. Germline V lookup: CDR1 SGHAT, CDR2 FQNNGV. The CDR3 DNA reads as TGTGCCAGCAGCGAGGACAGGGGGCAAGGCTACACCTTC. Protein sequence: CASSEDRGQGYTF.

The V call is TRBV9, the J call TRBJ2-5; D assignment may be TRBD1 or TRBD2 (6 bases each). This CDR3 is built from 14 residues. V was pared by 4 bases and J by 4 bases, with 14 bases between. In germline, CDR1 is SGDLS, CDR2 YYNGEE. The DNA for the CDR3 is TGTGCCAGCAGCCAAGGGGGGCGAGGAGAGACCCAGTACTTC. This codes for CASSQGGRGETQYF.

J is TRBJ2-5 and V is TRBV29-1; D is uncertain. The CDR3 extends over 13 amino acids. Trimming cost V 0 bases and J 5 bases, with 10 bases left between them. CDR1 and CDR2 (germline): SQVTM, ANQGSEA. The CDR3 sequence: CSVEDTIGETQYF. Written as DNA, the CDR3 is TGCAGCGTTGAAGATACGATTGGGGAGACCCAGTACTTC. Drawing the rest from reference TRBV29-1 and TRBJ2-5, the complete variable domain is SAVISQKPSRDICQRGTSLTIQCQVDSQVTMMFWYRQQPGQSLTLIATANQGSEATYESGFVIDKFPISRPNLTFSTLTVSNMSPEDSSIYLCSVEDTIGETQYFGPGTRLLVL.

This clone was counted once. The chain joins TRBV14 to TRBJ2-5, with D perhaps TRBD1 (6 bases). The CDR3 loop spans 14 amino acids. Germline CDR1 reads SGHDN; CDR2 reads FVKESK. V dropped 0 bases and J dropped 6 bases, with 11 bases sitting between them. CDR3 residues: CASSQERGLQTQYF. DNA for the CDR3: TGTGCCAGCAGCCAAGAGAGGGGGTTGCAGACCCAGTACTTC.

This rearrangement joins TRBV13 to TRBJ2-7, with 8 bases that match TRBD1. J lost 3 bases, V lost 6 bases, and 13 bases had no gene match. The V gene's germline CDR1 is PRHDT and CDR2 FYEKMQ (reference sequence). The CDR3 sequence is 16 residues long. CDR3 nucleotide sequence: TGTGCCAGCAGTTTTCCCTTCCGGGACAGGCTCTACGAGCAGTACTTC. It is translated as CASSFPFRDRLYEQYF.

V is TRBV7-8 and J is TRBJ1-1; weak D call: TRBD1 (6 bases). The germline V gene encodes CDR1 SGHVS and CDR2 FQNEAQ. This CDR3 spans 16 amino acids. The V end lost 5 bases, the J end lost 0 bases, and 16 bases lay between the germline ends. For the CDR3, the DNA is TGTGCCAGCAGCCAGAGGGGGACAAGCTTGAACACTGAAGCTTTCTTT. This translates into CASSQRGTSLNTEAFF.

The V gene is TRBV28, the J gene TRBJ1-5; 7 bases align to TRBD1. The CDR3 consists of 15 residues. Germline CDR1 and CDR2: MDHEN and SYDVKM. The V segment lost 1 base and the J segment 10 bases; nucleotides outside the gene matches: 10. The CDR3 loop reads CASSLSTDRVRPQHF. The CDR3 DNA is TGTGCCAGCAGTTTATCTACTGACAGGGTCCGCCCCCAGCATTTT.

The chain combines TRBV11-3 with TRBJ2-7; 7 positions agree with TRBD1. The CDR3 is 13 amino acids. Germline CDR1 is SGHNT and CDR2 is YENEEA. Trimming cost V 3 bases and J 2 bases; bases outside gene matches: 1. The CDR3 loop is CASSLQGAYEQYF. DNA for the CDR3: TGTGCCAGCAGCTTGCAGGGGGCCTACGAGCAGTACTTC.

A word on this clone: The junction does not match germline at one end; this may be a read error. The same CDR3 is also encoded by other DNA sequences in this sample. The genes are TRBV29-1 and TRBJ2-1, with 8 bases lining up with TRBD2. This CDR3 is 18 amino acids long. CDR1 is SQVTM, CDR2 ANQGSEA, per germline. CDR3 coding DNA: TGCCGCGTTGACGGGGGGGGCGGCGCAGGAGGTTCCTACAATGAGCAGTTCTTC. Translating gives CRVDGGGGAGGSYNEQFF.

The chain carries TRBV30 and TRBJ2-3, with unresolved D. Trimming removed 7 bases at V and 2 bases at J, with 10 bases between. Germline CDR1 GTSNPN, CDR2 SVGIG (reference sequence). The CDR3 is 12 amino acids. This CDR3 is CASPPFTDTQYF. The CDR3 coding sequence is TGTGCCTCTCCCCCTTTCACAGATACGCAGTATTTT.

There are a few counts of this clone. V usage is TRBV2 and J usage is TRBJ2-3; D ambiguous. The germline V and J ends were trimmed by 10 bases and 4 bases, with 6 bases remaining between them. Per the germline V gene, CDR1 is SNHLY and CDR2 is FYNNEI. This CDR3 comprises 10 residues. CDR3 nucleotide sequence: TGTGCCACCCTGTCAGATACGCAGTATTTT. Amino acids: CATLSDTQYF.

This chain uses TRBV18 with TRBJ2-7, with a possible D match to TRBD2 (5 bases). CDR3 length: 14 residues. V gave up 2 bases and J gave up 5 bases, with 13 bases separating them. Germline assignment: CDR1 KGHSH and CDR2 LQKENI. The CDR3 loop is CASSPNEGPHEQYF. The DNA of the CDR3 is TGTGCCAGCTCACCAAACGAGGGTCCCCACGAGCAGTACTTC.

The chain recombines TRBV6-6 with TRBJ1-2; D is uncertain. The germline V gene encodes CDR1 MNHNY and CDR2 SVGAGI (reference sequence). This CDR3 is built from 12 residues. Trimming stripped 2 bases from V and 8 bases from J, with 9 bases between. The CDR3 DNA is TGTGCCAGCAGTTACGGAGGGAACGGCTACACCTTC. Protein sequence: CASSYGGNGYTF.

The J gene is TRBJ2-7, the V gene TRBV6-5; possible D gene TRBD2, 7 bases. The CDR3 is 13 amino acids. V was clipped by 6 bases and J by 0 bases, with 9 bases between them. The germline gives CDR1 MNHEY, CDR2 SVGAGI. The CDR3 DNA is TGTGCCAGCAGCGGGGGGCGCTCCTACGAGCAGTACTTC. This translates into CASSGGRSYEQYF.

The rearrangement joins TRBV29-1 to TRBJ2-1; D not resolved. The CDR3 spans 12 residues. V lost 1 base and J lost 8, with 9 bases in between. Germline CDR1 and CDR2: SQVTM and ANQGSEA. The CDR3 bases are TGCAGCGTTGAAGCACAGACCTATGAGCAGTTCTTC. Translated, it gives CSVEAQTYEQFF.